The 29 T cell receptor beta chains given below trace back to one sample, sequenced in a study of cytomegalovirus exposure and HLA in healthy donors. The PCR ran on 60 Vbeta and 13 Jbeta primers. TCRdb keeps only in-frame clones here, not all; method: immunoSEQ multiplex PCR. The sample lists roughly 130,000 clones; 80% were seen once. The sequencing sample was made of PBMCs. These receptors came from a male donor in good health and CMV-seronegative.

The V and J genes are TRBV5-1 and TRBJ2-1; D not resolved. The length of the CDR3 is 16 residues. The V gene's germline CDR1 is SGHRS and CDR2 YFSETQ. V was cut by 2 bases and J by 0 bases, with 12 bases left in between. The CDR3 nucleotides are TGCGCCAGCAGCTTCCAGGAATCGAGCTCCTACAATGAGCAGTTCTTC. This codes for CASSFQESSSYNEQFF.

The CDR3 sequence: CASSLDVTGGTATQYF. The CDR3 DNA reads as TGTGCCAGCAGCTTAGATGTGACAGGGGGAACGGCGACCCAGTACTTC. The rearrangement joins TRBV7-2 to TRBJ2-5; 9 bases agree with TRBD1. The V and J ends lost 1 base and 7 bases, in that order; junction bases with no gene match: 10. The CDR3 has 16 amino acids. Germline V lookup: CDR1 SGHTA, CDR2 FQGNSA.

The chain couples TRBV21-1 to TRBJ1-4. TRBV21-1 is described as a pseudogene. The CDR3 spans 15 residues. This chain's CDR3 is CASSNPLGRGEKLFF. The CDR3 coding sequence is TGTGCCAGCAGCAACCCCTTAGGACGGGGGGAAAAACTGTTTTTT.

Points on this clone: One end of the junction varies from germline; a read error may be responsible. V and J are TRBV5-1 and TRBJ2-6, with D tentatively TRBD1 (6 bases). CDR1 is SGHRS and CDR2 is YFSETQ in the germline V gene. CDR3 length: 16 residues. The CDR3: CATTTGPSSGANGLTF. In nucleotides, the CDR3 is TGCGCCACCACGACAGGCCCTAGCTCTGGGGCCAACGGCCTGACTTTC.

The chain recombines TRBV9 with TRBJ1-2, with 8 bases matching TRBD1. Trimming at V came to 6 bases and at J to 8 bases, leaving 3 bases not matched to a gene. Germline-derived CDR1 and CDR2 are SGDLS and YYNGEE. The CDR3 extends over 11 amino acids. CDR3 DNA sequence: TGTGCCAGCACGACAGGGGTCGGCTACACCTTC. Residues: CASTTGVGYTF.

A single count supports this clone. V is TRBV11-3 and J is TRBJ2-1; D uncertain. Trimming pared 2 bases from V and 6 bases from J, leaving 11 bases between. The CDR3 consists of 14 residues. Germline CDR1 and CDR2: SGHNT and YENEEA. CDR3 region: CASSLSGLINEQFF. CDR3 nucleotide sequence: TGTGCCAGCAGCTTATCGGGTCTGATCAATGAGCAGTTCTTC.

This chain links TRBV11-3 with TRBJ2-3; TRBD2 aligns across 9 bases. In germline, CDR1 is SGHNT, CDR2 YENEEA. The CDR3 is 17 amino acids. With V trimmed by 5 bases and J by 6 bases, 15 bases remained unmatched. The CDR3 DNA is TGTGCCAGCAGCCTCCCCAGGCGGGGGGGCCTAGGGGATACGCAGTATTTT. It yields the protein CASSLPRRGGLGDTQYF.

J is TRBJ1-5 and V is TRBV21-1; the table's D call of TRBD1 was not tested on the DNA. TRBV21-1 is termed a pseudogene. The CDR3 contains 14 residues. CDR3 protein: CASSKDDSREPQHF. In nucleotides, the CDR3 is TGTGCCAGCAGCAAAGATGACAGTCGAGAGCCCCAGCATTTT.

CDR3 nucleotides: TGTGCCAGTAGTACCACGACAGGGGATAATTCACCCCTCCACTTT. Translated, it gives CASSTTTGDNSPLHF. The gene calls are TRBV19 and TRBJ1-6, with 8 nucleotides matching TRBD1. Germline lookup yields CDR1 LNHDA and CDR2 SQIVND (reference sequence). The CDR3 is made up of 15 amino acids. After removal of 4 bases from V and 5 bases from J, the junction contained 4 bases not matched to a gene. Drawing the rest from reference TRBV19 and TRBJ1-6, the complete variable domain is DGGITQSPKYLFRKEGQNVTLSCEQNLNHDAMYWYRQDPGQGLRLIYYSQIVNDFQKGDIAEGYSVSREKKESFPLTVTSAQKNPTAFYLCASSTTTGDNSPLHFGNGTRLTVT.

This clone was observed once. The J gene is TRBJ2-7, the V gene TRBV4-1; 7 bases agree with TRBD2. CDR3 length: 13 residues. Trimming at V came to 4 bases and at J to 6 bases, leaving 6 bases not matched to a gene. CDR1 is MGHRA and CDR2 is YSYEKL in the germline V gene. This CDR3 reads CASSPVPGGEQYF. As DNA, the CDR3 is TGCGCCAGCAGCCCTGTCCCGGGGGGCGAGCAGTACTTC.

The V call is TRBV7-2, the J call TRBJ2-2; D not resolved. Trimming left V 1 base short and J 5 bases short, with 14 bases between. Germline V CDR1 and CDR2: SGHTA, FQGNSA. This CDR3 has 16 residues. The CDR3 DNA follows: TGTGCCAGCAGCTTAGTAGGTAGCCTTCGGACCGGGGAGCTGTTTTTT. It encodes CASSLVGSLRTGELFF.

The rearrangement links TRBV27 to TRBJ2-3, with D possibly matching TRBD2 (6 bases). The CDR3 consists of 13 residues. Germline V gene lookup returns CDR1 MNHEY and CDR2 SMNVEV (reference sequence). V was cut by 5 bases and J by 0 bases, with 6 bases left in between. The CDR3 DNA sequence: TGTGCCAGCAGTGCGGGGAGCACAGATACGCAGTATTTT. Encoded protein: CASSAGSTDTQYF.

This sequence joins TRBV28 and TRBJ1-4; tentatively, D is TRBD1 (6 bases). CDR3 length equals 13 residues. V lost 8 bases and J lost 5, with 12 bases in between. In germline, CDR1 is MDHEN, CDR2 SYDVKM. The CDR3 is CASGRRGNEKLFF. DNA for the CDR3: TGTGCCAGCGGTCGCAGGGGAAATGAAAAACTGTTTTTT.

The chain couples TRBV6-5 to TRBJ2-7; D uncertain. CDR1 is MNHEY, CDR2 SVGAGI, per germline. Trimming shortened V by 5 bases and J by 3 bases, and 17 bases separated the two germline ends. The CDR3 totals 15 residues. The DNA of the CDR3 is TGTGCCAGCAGTGCGACTGCAGCACCCAACTACGAGCAGTACTTC. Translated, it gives CASSATAAPNYEQYF.

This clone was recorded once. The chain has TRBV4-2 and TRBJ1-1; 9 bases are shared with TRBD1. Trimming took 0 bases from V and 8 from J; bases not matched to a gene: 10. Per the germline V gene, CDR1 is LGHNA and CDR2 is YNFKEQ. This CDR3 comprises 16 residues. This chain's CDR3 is CASSQDPGQGGSEAFF. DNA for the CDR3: TGTGCCAGCAGCCAAGATCCGGGACAGGGAGGATCAGAAGCTTTCTTT.

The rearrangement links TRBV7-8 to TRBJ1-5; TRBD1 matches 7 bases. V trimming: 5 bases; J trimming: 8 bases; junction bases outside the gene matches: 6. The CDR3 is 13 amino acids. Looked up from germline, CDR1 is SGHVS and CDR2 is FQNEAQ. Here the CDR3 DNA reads TGTGCCAGCAGCGAGGGGGCTGAAGAGCCCCAGCATTTT. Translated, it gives CASSEGAEEPQHF.

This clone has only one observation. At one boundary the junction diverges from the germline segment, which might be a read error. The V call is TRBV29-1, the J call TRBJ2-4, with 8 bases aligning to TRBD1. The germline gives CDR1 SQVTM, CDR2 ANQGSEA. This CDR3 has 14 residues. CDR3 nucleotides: TGCAGCGTTGCCGGACAGGGCCTCAAAAACAGTCAGTACTTC. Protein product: CSVAGQGLKNSQYF.

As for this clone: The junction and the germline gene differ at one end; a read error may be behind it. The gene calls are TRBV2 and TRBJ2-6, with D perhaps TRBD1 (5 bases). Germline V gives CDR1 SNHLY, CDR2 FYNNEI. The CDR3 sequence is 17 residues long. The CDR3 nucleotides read TGTGCCAGCAGTCCACGTAGAGTTGACACTGGGGCCAACGGCCTGACTTTC. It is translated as CASSPRRVDTGANGLTF.

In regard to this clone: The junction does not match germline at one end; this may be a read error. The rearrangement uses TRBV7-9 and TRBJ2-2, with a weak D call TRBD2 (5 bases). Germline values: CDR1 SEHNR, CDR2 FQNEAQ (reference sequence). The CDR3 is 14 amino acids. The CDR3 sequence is CSSSLGRNTGELFF. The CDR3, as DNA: TGTTCCAGCAGCTTAGGGAGGAACACCGGGGAGCTGTTTTTT.

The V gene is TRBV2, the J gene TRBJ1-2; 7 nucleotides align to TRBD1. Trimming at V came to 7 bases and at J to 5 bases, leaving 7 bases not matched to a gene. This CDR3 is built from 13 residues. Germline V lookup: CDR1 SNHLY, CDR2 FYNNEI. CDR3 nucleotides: TGTGCCAGCACGACAGGGCGATTTTATGGCTACACCTTC. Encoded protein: CASTTGRFYGYTF.

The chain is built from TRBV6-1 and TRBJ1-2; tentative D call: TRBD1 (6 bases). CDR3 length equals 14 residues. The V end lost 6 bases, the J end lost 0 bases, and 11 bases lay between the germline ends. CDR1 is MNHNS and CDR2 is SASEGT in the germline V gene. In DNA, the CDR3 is TGTGCCAGCAGCGGGACAACCGCTAACTATGGCTACACCTTC. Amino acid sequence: CASSGTTANYGYTF.

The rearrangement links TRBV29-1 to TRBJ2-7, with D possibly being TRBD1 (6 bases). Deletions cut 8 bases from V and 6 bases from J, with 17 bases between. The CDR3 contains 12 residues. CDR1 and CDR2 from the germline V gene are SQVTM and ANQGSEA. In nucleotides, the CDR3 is TGCAGCTCGGACAGCTTGTCGGGCGAGCAGTACTTC. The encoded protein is CSSDSLSGEQYF.

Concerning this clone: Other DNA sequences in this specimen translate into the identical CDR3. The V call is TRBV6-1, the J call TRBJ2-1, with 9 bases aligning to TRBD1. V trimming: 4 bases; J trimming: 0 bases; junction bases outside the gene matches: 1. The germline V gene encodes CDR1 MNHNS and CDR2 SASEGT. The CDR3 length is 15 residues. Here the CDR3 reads CASSATGGSYNEQFF. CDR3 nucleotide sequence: TGTGCCAGCAGTGCGACAGGGGGCTCCTACAATGAGCAGTTCTTC.

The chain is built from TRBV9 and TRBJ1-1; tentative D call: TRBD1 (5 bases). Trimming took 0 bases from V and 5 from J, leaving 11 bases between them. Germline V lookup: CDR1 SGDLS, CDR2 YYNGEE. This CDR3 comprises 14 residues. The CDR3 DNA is TGTGCCAGCAGCGTAGGGGGCAGGTCGACTGAAGCTTTCTTT. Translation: CASSVGGRSTEAFF.

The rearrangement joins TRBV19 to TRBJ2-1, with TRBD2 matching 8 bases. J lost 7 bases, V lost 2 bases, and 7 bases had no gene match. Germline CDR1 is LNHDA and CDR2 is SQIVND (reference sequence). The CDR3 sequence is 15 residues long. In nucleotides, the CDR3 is TGTGCCAGTAGTATACCCGGGGGGGCTATAAATGAGCAGTTCTTC. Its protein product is CASSIPGGAINEQFF.

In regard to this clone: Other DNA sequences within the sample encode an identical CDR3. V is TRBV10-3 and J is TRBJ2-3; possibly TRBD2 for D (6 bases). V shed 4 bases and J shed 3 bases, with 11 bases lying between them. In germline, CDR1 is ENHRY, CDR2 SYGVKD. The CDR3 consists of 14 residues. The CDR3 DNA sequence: TGTGCCATCAGTGGCACCGGGACTACAGATACGCAGTATTTT. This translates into CAISGTGTTDTQYF.

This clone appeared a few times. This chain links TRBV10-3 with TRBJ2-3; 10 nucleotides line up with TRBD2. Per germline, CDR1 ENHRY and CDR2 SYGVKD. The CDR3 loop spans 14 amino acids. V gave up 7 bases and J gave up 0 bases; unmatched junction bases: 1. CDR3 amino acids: CAIKTSGSTDTQYF. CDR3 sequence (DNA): TGTGCCATCAAGACTAGCGGGAGCACAGATACGCAGTATTTT.

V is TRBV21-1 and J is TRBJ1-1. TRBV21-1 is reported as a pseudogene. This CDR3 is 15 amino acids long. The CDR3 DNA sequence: TGTGCCAGCCCTCGACTCCCCTTCAAGAGGACTGAAGCTTTCTTT. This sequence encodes CASPRLPFKRTEAFF.

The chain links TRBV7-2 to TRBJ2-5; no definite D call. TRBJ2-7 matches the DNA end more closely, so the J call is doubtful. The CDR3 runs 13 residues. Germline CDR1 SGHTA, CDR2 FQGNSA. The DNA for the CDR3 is TGTGCCAGCAGCTTAGACCTAATCTACGAGCAGTACTTC. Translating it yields CASSLDLIYEQYF.